The 27 T cell receptor beta chains listed next were all sequenced from one sample in a study of blood T cells in healthy people across ages. A second PCR, run for about 7 to 11 cycles, used a sample-barcoded 5' primer plus a J-beta primer mix. TCRdb independently ran MiXCR on the 5' RACE reads; one entry per CDR3 protein. The sample has about 800,000 distinct CDR3 sequences; more than 45% are singletons. The sample comprised blood. The receptors come from a man aged 25-40 years in good health.

The chain couples TRBV28 to TRBJ1-2, with unresolved D. Germline V gives CDR1 MDHEN, CDR2 SYDVKM. The CDR3 has 10 amino acids. The V gene lost 4 bases and the J gene lost 5 bases, with 2 bases spanning the gap. In nucleotides, the CDR3 is TGTGCCAGCAGTTATTATGGCTACACCTTC. Translated, it gives CASSYYGYTF.

This clonotype was counted a few times. The V and J genes are TRBV19 and TRBJ2-6; D uncertain. The V end was cut by 2 bases, the J end by 0 bases, with 5 bases between. Germline loops: CDR1 LNHDA, CDR2 SQIVND (reference sequence). CDR3 size: 15 residues. DNA of the CDR3: TGTGCCAGTAGTATATCACACTCTGGGGCCAACGTCCTGACTTTC. It specifies CASSISHSGANVLTF.

The rearrangement uses TRBV19 and TRBJ2-7; D possibly uses TRBD1 or TRBD2 (5 bases each). Trimming removed 8 bases at V and 2 bases at J, with 16 bases between. Germline V CDR1 and CDR2: LNHDA, SQIVND (reference sequence). The CDR3 runs 14 residues. The CDR3 protein is CASAASGATYEQYF. In nucleotides, the CDR3 is TGTGCCAGTGCAGCATCCGGGGCAACCTACGAGCAGTACTTC.

This chain joins TRBV4-3 and TRBJ2-5; perhaps TRBD2 as D (6 bases). CDR3 size: 14 residues. V was shortened by 0 bases and J by 11 bases, with 16 bases between the two germline ends. Germline V gene data show CDR1 as LGHNA and CDR2 as YSLEER. The CDR3 here is CASSQDRPGGQQYF. CDR3 coding DNA: TGCGCCAGCAGCCAAGATAGGCCAGGAGGGCAGCAGTACTTC.

The CDR3 region is CASSQEGGRREKLFF. The CDR3 DNA reads as TGCGCCAGCAGCCAAGAAGGGGGGCGCCGTGAAAAACTGTTTTTT. The V call is TRBV4-1, the J call TRBJ1-4; tentative D call: TRBD1 (6 bases). CDR3 size: 15 residues. Germline loops: CDR1 MGHRA, CDR2 YSYEKL. V was shortened by 0 bases and J by 7 bases, with 12 bases between the two germline ends.

The J gene is TRBJ1-1, the V gene TRBV29-1; TRBD1 agrees at 7 bases. The length of the CDR3 is 15 residues. Losses at the gene ends were 3 bases for V and 5 bases for J; bases not matched to a gene: 12. In germline, CDR1 is SQVTM, CDR2 ANQGSEA. This CDR3 reads CSVETGFSTRTEAFF. The CDR3 region has the DNA TGCAGCGTTGAGACAGGGTTTTCGACGCGAACTGAAGCTTTCTTT.

This clonotype was picked up many times. The chain is built from TRBV7-2 and TRBJ1-5, with D perhaps matching TRBD1 (6 bases). The germline V gene encodes CDR1 SGHTA and CDR2 FQGNSA. The V and J ends lost 2 bases and 5 bases respectively, with 10 bases between them. The length of the CDR3 is 14 residues. CDR3 in DNA: TGTGCCAGCAGCTTAAGGGGGTGGGATCAGCCCCAGCATTTT. Protein product: CASSLRGWDQPQHF. Using reference TRBV7-2 and TRBJ1-5 for the parts outside the CDR3, the full variable domain is GAGVSQSPSNKVTEKGKDVELRCDPISGHTALYWYRQSLGQGLEFLIYFQGNSAPDKSGLPSDRFSAERTGGSVSTLTIQRTQQEDSAVYLCASSLRGWDQPQHFGDGTRLSIL.

This chain uses TRBV20-1 with TRBJ2-4, with D possibly matching TRBD1 (5 bases). CDR1 and CDR2 (germline): DFQATT, SNEGSKA (reference sequence). V was pared by 1 base and J by 7 bases, with 14 bases between. The CDR3 consists of 14 residues. The CDR3 loop reads CSARGLRGFNIQYF. CDR3 bases: TGCAGTGCTAGAGGGCTAAGGGGATTTAACATTCAGTACTTC.

V and J are TRBV4-2 and TRBJ2-1, with D possibly matching TRBD2 (6 bases). Between the trimmed V and J ends, which lost 4 bases and 0 bases, there was a span of 13 bases. CDR3 size: 16 residues. Germline V gene lookup returns CDR1 LGHNA and CDR2 YNFKEQ. This chain's CDR3 is CASSLSSVSSYNEQFF. Written as DNA, the CDR3 is TGTGCCAGCAGCCTGTCTAGCGTATCCTCCTACAATGAGCAGTTCTTC.

The chain uses TRBV15 and TRBJ2-3; D is undetermined. This CDR3 is 14 amino acids long. Trimming pared 3 bases from V and 6 bases from J, leaving 13 bases between. Germline V lookup: CDR1 LNHNV, CDR2 YYDKDF (reference sequence). As DNA, the CDR3 is TGTGCCACCAGCAGCGACCGCCTGGGGGATACGCAGTATTTT. Translation gives CATSSDRLGDTQYF.

This sequence joins TRBV25-1 and TRBJ2-1; D gene ambiguous. The V gene lost 10 bases and the J gene lost 6 bases, with 10 bases spanning the gap. Germline V gives CDR1 MGHDK, CDR2 SYGVNS. The CDR3 has 11 amino acids. CDR3 sequence (DNA): TGTGCCACCCTCGTCACCAATGAGCAGTTCTTC. This translates into CATLVTNEQFF.

The chain employs TRBV4-3 and TRBJ2-1; D is possibly TRBD2 (5 bases). Trimming cost V 0 bases and J 0 bases, with 12 bases left between them. The V gene's germline CDR1 is LGHNA and CDR2 YSLEER. The CDR3 is 17 residues long. CDR3 loop: CASSQDPSRSSYNEQFF. The CDR3 region has the DNA TGCGCCAGCAGCCAAGATCCTAGCCGGAGCTCCTACAATGAGCAGTTCTTC.

This clonotype was recorded many times. This chain uses TRBV10-3 with TRBJ2-5, with 9 positions matching TRBD1. The length of the CDR3 is 13 residues. Trimming cost V 10 bases and J 5 bases; bases outside gene matches: 8. Germline V gene lookup returns CDR1 ENHRY and CDR2 SYGVKD. The CDR3 coding sequence is TGTGCCAGCAAGGGACAGGGTGGGGAGACCCAGTACTTC. This translates into CASKGQGGETQYF.

The rearrangement links TRBV7-2 to TRBJ2-1; 9 nucleotides match TRBD1. J gave up 4 bases and V 5 bases, and 12 bases lay outside the gene matches. CDR3 size: 17 residues. Looked up from germline, CDR1 is SGHTA and CDR2 is FQGNSA. CDR3 in DNA: TGTGCCAGCAGCAAGGGGACAGGGTTGTTGGAATACAATGAGCAGTTCTTC. The encoded protein is CASSKGTGLLEYNEQFF.

This clonotype was counted a few times. An end of the junction differs from the germline gene, which may be a read error. The chain employs TRBV27 and TRBJ2-7; tentatively, D is TRBD2 (6 bases). Germline CDR1 MNHEY, CDR2 SMNVEV (reference sequence). CDR3 size: 14 residues. The CDR3 DNA sequence: TGTGCCAGCAGACGGTCTAGTGGAGGGTACGGGCAGTACTTC. Amino acids: CASRRSSGGYGQYF.

The chain couples TRBV20-1 to TRBJ2-3; D might be TRBD2 (6 bases). Deletions cut 3 bases from V and 9 bases from J, with 19 bases between. The CDR3 loop spans 14 amino acids. Germline CDR1 DFQATT, CDR2 SNEGSKA (reference sequence). As DNA, the CDR3 is TGCAGTGCTAGGACTAGTGGGGGTCCGGGAACGCAGTATTTT. It is translated as CSARTSGGPGTQYF.

The chain recombines TRBV28 with TRBJ2-6, with D possibly being TRBD1 or TRBD2 (5 bases each). The CDR3 covers 14 residues. The V end was cut by 10 bases, the J end by 0 bases, with 10 bases between. Per the germline V gene, CDR1 is MDHEN and CDR2 is SYDVKM. The CDR3 bases are TGTGCCACCTTCGGGGCCTCTGGGGCCAACGTCCTGACTTTC. This encodes CATFGASGANVLTF.

This clonotype has just a few counts. The chain carries TRBV18 and TRBJ2-5; D remains ambiguous. CDR1 and CDR2 (germline): KGHSH, LQKENI. V lost 6 bases and J lost 2, with 10 bases in between. CDR3 length: 13 amino acids. CDR3 coding DNA: TGTGCCAGCTCCAGCGACGTTCAAGAGACCCAGTACTTC. As protein: CASSSDVQETQYF.

The chain is built from TRBV3-1 and TRBJ2-7; D perhaps matches TRBD2 (6 bases). Per the germline V gene, CDR1 is LGHDT and CDR2 is YNNKEL (reference sequence). V gave up 5 bases and J gave up 7 bases, with 30 bases separating them. This CDR3 has 18 residues. The CDR3 bases are TGTGCCAGCAGCAGATCTGGCGACGTACGCCGGCGGGACTGGGAGCAGTACTTC. Residues: CASSRSGDVRRRDWEQYF.

V gene TRBV20-1 combines with J gene TRBJ2-5, with TRBD1 identical over 8 bases. The CDR3 has 12 amino acids. V was clipped by 7 bases and J by 4 bases; unmatched bases: 5. The germline CDR1 and CDR2 sequences are DFQATT and SNEGSKA (reference sequence). CDR3 bases: TGCAGTGGCTTACAGGGGGGAGAGACCCAGTACTTC. This gives the protein CSGLQGGETQYF.

This clonotype was counted a few times. This chain uses TRBV6-6 with TRBJ1-2; TRBD1 aligns across 7 bases. The V segment lost 6 bases and the J segment 8 bases; nucleotides outside the gene matches: 9. Germline CDR1 reads MNHNY; CDR2 reads SVGAGI (reference sequence). The CDR3 contains 13 residues. The CDR3 nucleotides read TGTGCCAGCAGACCAACAGGGGCCAACGGCTACACCTTC. The encoded protein is CASRPTGANGYTF.

This clonotype was observed a handful of times. This chain links TRBV30 with TRBJ1-2; 8 bases are shared with TRBD1. The CDR3 spans 13 residues. V lost 7 bases and J lost 10; bases outside the gene matches: 14. From germline, CDR1 is GTSNPN and CDR2 SVGIG (reference sequence). DNA for the CDR3: TGTGCCTTGGCACAGGGGGAAGCTGATGACTACACCTTC. Translated: CALAQGEADDYTF.

The chain recombines TRBV2 with TRBJ2-7; no clear D gene. The CDR3 consists of 15 residues. V was pared by 4 bases and J by 0 bases, with 13 bases between. Germline lookup yields CDR1 SNHLY and CDR2 FYNNEI. CDR3 in DNA: TGTGCCAGCAGTGCCGACTTGGCTGTCTCCTACGAGCAGTACTTC. As protein: CASSADLAVSYEQYF.

This clonotype has more than one count but fewer than ten. J is TRBJ2-1 and V is TRBV29-1; D is uncertain. This CDR3 region has 14 residues. V lost 1 base, J lost 0 bases, and 7 bases lay in between. Germline V gene lookup returns CDR1 SQVTM and CDR2 ANQGSEA. CDR3 in DNA: TGCAGCGTTGAAGTTCTCCTCTCCTACAATGAGCAGTTCTTC. Its protein product is CSVEVLLSYNEQFF.

V gene TRBV29-1 combines with J gene TRBJ2-1; D is unresolved. Trimming removed 1 base at V and 7 bases at J, with 17 bases between. Looked up from germline, CDR1 is SQVTM and CDR2 is ANQGSEA. The CDR3 has 15 residues. The CDR3 sequence is CSVEGKGRLENEQFF. Written as DNA, the CDR3 is TGCAGCGTTGAAGGGAAGGGTAGATTGGAGAATGAGCAGTTCTTC.

The chain couples TRBV20-1 to TRBJ2-1; D assignment may be TRBD1 or TRBD2 (5 bases each). V lost 1 base, J lost 7 bases, and 11 bases lay in between. The germline gives CDR1 DFQATT, CDR2 SNEGSKA (reference sequence). The CDR3 length is 13 residues. The CDR3 DNA sequence: TGCAGTGCTAGAGGGGACGGACGAAATGAGCAGTTCTTC. It yields the protein CSARGDGRNEQFF.

This clonotype was detected many times. This sequence joins TRBV10-3 and TRBJ2-4; D unresolved. Germline loops: CDR1 ENHRY, CDR2 SYGVKD. The CDR3 is 15 residues long. Trimming took 0 bases from V and 7 from J, leaving 13 bases between them. The CDR3 DNA reads TGTGCCATCAGTGAGTCTGCTAGTCAGAGGAACATTCAGTACTTC. Protein: CAISESASQRNIQYF.